This TCR beta chain originates from a study of blood T cell repertoires in COVID-19. The CDR3 is 18 amino acids. Trimming cost V 3 bases and J 4 bases; bases outside gene matches: 12. Per germline, CDR1 KGHDR and CDR2 SFDVKD. Only a few counts were recorded for this clone. The assay was immunoSEQ multiplex PCR, and TCRdb's table has in-frame clones only and misses some. Of about 150,000 clones listed, roughly 80% were seen once; the top ten hold roughly 4.9%. This TCR came from a woman in her seventies with COVID-19, enrolled during active disease. The chain employs TRBV24-1 and TRBJ2-3, with 10 bases aligning to TRBD2. The specimen was peripheral blood. For the CDR3, the DNA is TGTGCCACCAGTGATAGTGGATGGATAGCGGGGGGTGCAGATACGCAGTATTTT. Protein sequence: CATSDSGWIAGGADTQYF.